This is a list of T cell receptor beta chains from one sample in a study of brain T cells in children with intractable seizures. TCRdb's copy holds only in-frame clones and misses some; the assay was immunoSEQ multiplex PCR. The sample includes 70,000 to 85,000 clones, approximately 89% of them seen just once. The sample was peripheral blood, taken at surgery. The receptors originated from a girl aged 2-10 years with Rasmussen encephalitis and intractable seizures. CDR3s include the opening cysteine and the closing phenylalanine or tryptophan.

V: TRBV7-9; J: TRBJ1-3; CDR3: CASSKEGVPGNTIYF
V: TRBV18; J: TRBJ1-1; CDR3: CASSRFFQDEPNTEAFF
V: TRBV30; J: TRBJ2-1; CDR3: CAWSRSYNEQFF
V: TRBV11-2; J: TRBJ2-3; CDR3: CASSLDRGGTDTQYF
V: TRBV7-9; J: TRBJ1-3; CDR3: CATLRDPGNTIYF
V: TRBV11-2; J: TRBJ2-7; CDR3: CASSLDRGVTFYEQYF
V: TRBV5-4; J: TRBJ2-2; CDR3: CASSSRQGGTGELFF
V: TRBV6-1; J: TRBJ1-6; CDR3: CASSEGTENNSPLHF
V: TRBV18; J: TRBJ1-4; CDR3: CASSPGQGNEKLFF
V: TRBV2; J: TRBJ2-7; CDR3: CASSEDWTIRSYEQYF
V: TRBV11-2; J: TRBJ2-1; CDR3: CASSLDRVWYEQFF
V: TRBV5-1; J: TRBJ2-5; CDR3: CASSRGEYRQETQYF
V: TRBV13; J: TRBJ2-2; CDR3: CASSLGLAGATGELFF
V: TRBV7-6; J: TRBJ2-7; CDR3: CASSPEPRFGTPTYEQYF
V: TRBV29-1; J: TRBJ1-1; CDR3: CSVGRTLEAFF
V: TRBV30; J: TRBJ1-1; CDR3: CAWSFHYTEAFF
V: TRBV7-2; J: TRBJ1-1; CDR3: CASSLVQGGTEAFF
V: TRBV2; J: TRBJ2-1; CDR3: CASKGGESDNEQFF
V: TRBV19; J: TRBJ2-2; CDR3: CASSRDRGPGELFF
V: TRBV9; J: TRBJ1-6; CDR3: CASGGGNNSPLHF
V: TRBV3-1/TRBV3-2; J: TRBJ2-2; CDR3: CASSQGGPGELFF
V: TRBV28; J: TRBJ1-3; CDR3: CASSFTRAMGSGNTIYF
V: TRBV5-4; J: TRBJ1-2; CDR3: CASSFSGIGETF
V: TRBV11-3; J: TRBJ2-7; CDR3: CASSLEVPEQYF
V: TRBV13; J: TRBJ1-5; CDR3: CASSLGGRRYGNQPQHF
V: TRBV24-1; J: TRBJ1-5; CDR3: CATSPGGPIGGQPQHF
V: TRBV20-1; J: TRBJ2-1; CDR3: CSASSSGRGNEQFF
V: TRBV2; J: TRBJ1-5; CDR3: CASGGVLSNQPQHF
V: TRBV7-9; J: TRBJ1-6; CDR3: CASSLALREASDPPLHF
V: TRBV11-3; J: TRBJ1-3; CDR3: CASSLRRGDTIYF
V: TRBV27; J: TRBJ2-1; CDR3: CASSSPGLAGSNEQFF
V: TRBV5-6; J: TRBJ1-1; CDR3: CASSLVASDAFF
V: TRBV9; J: TRBJ2-2; CDR3: CASSVGAGNTGELFF
V: TRBV30; J: TRBJ2-2; CDR3: CAWSVRVGNTGELFF